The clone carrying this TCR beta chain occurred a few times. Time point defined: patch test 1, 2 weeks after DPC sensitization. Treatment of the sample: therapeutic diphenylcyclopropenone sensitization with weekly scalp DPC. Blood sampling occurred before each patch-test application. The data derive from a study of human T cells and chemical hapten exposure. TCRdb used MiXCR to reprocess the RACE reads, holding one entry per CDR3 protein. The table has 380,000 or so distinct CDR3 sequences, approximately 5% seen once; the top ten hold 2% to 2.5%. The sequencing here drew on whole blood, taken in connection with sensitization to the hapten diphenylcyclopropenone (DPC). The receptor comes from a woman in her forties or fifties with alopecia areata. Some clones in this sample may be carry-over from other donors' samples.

The CDR3 loop reads CASSSESRGVYEQYF. DNA of the CDR3: TGTGCCAGCAGCTCGGAGAGCAGGGGGGTCTACGAGCAGTACTTC. This chain connects TRBV3-1 to TRBJ2-7; a weak D match, TRBD1 (7 bases). The CDR3 loop spans 15 amino acids. Germline CDR1 reads LGHDT; CDR2 reads YNNKEL (reference sequence). V was cut by 5 bases and J by 3 bases, with 17 bases left in between.